This T cell receptor beta chain was obtained from a study of read filtering for tumor transcriptome and immune sequencing. On the study more broadly: Mean patient age was roughly 70 years, range roughly 40 to 80; roughly 18 male, roughly 14 female. Whole-transcriptome libraries were prepared after DNase treatment. RNA-seq yielded only about 75 to 1273 TCR reads, IR-seq about 4.05 to 11 million. Study-wide results and caveats: Correlation between methods rose after single-read clonotypes were removed.

The sample holds many counts of this clonotype. Its antigen is unidentified. This library used about 360 ng RNA and molecular barcoded adaptors spanning alpha/delta and beta/gamma chains. Via MiXCR, TCRdb re-called the reads, giving one row per CDR3 protein. The sample has over 45,000 distinct CDR3 sequences, approximately 22% seen once. This TCR was recovered from a donor aged 40 or older with multiple myeloma. The sample was a population of CD138-negative cells sorted from bone marrow.

The CDR3 loop reads CASSLGRVRTASNEKLFF. The CDR3 DNA sequence: TGTGCCAGCAGCTTAGGGCGTGTAAGGACAGCCTCAAATGAAAAACTGTTTTTT. The chain has TRBV7-9 and TRBJ1-4; D perhaps matches TRBD1 (6 bases). This CDR3 is 18 amino acids long. Germline lookup yields CDR1 SEHNR and CDR2 FQNEAQ (reference sequence). Trimming cost V 1 base and J 5 bases, with 20 bases left between them.